Shown below are 21 T cell receptor beta chains from a single sample sequenced in a study of blood T cell repertoires in COVID-19. Clones were read by immunoSEQ multiplex PCR, and TCRdb kept only the in-frame ones, dropping some. The sample has about 350,000 clones; approximately 91% are singletons. Sequences were obtained from peripheral blood. The receptor set was obtained from a woman in her 70s with COVID-19, enrolled during active disease.

This clone was seen a handful of times. The chain links TRBV21-1 to TRBJ2-7; the listed D gene, TRBD1, was not tested against the DNA. TRBV21-1 is described as a pseudogene. The CDR3 loop spans 16 amino acids. The CDR3 loop reads CASSKGDRGRLYEQYF. The CDR3 nucleotides are TGTGCCAGCAGCAAAGGGGACAGGGGGCGTCTCTACGAGCAGTACTTC.

V and J are TRBV28 and TRBJ1-5; D uncertain. V lost 1 base and J 9 bases, leaving 7 bases between the germline ends. The germline gives CDR1 MDHEN, CDR2 SYDVKM. CDR3 length: 12 residues. CDR3 nucleotide sequence: TGTGCCAGCAGTTTATTTACTTTGCCCCAGCATTTT. The encoded protein is CASSLFTLPQHF.

This CDR3 reads CASSEQRASYNEQFF. The CDR3 coding sequence is TGTGCCAGCAGTGAACAGCGGGCCTCCTACAATGAGCAGTTCTTC. This chain links TRBV6-1 with TRBJ2-1, with a tentative D call TRBD2 (6 bases). In germline, CDR1 is MNHNS, CDR2 SASEGT. V lost 2 bases to trimming and J lost 0 bases, with 8 bases between them. The CDR3 contains 15 residues.

The V call is TRBV7-3, the J call TRBJ2-1, with TRBD2 matching 13 bases. V dropped 0 bases and J dropped 7; count of bases not matched to a gene: 0. The CDR3 covers 15 residues. The germline CDR1 and CDR2 sequences are SGHTA and FQGTGA. The CDR3 DNA follows: TGTGCCAGCAGCTTAACGGGACTAGCGGGGAATGAGCAGTTCTTC. Translating it yields CASSLTGLAGNEQFF.

This clone has more than one count but fewer than ten. The chain joins TRBV12-3 or TRBV12-4 to TRBJ2-3; D call uncertain. The CDR3 loop spans 13 amino acids. V dropped 3 bases and J dropped 0 bases, with 4 bases sitting between them. The CDR3 DNA follows: TGTGCCAGCAGTTTCTACAGCACAGATACGCAGTATTTT. It yields the protein CASSFYSTDTQYF.

The chain couples TRBV7-2 to TRBJ1-1, with D maybe TRBD1 (5 bases). Germline V lookup: CDR1 SGHTA, CDR2 FQGNSA. This CDR3 comprises 15 residues. V gave up 2 bases and J gave up 1 base, with 11 bases separating them. CDR3 in DNA: TGTGCCAGCAGCTTAAGGTCGGGGGGGAACACTGAAGCTTTCTTT. Amino acid sequence: CASSLRSGGNTEAFF.

This clone occurred a few times. This chain uses TRBV19 with TRBJ1-5; D ambiguous. V was cut by 5 bases and J by 4 bases, with 9 bases left in between. CDR1 LNHDA and CDR2 SQIVND come from the germline V gene (reference sequence). CDR3 length equals 13 residues. The CDR3 loop is CASSRGINQPQHF. The CDR3 DNA is TGTGCCAGTAGTCGTGGCATTAATCAGCCCCAGCATTTT.

In the case of this clone: The same CDR3 is also encoded by other DNA sequences in this sample. This CDR3 reads CASSSGQGNTEAFF. Written as DNA, the CDR3 is TGTGCCAGTAGTAGCGGACAGGGGAACACTGAAGCTTTCTTT. V is TRBV19 and J is TRBJ1-1; TRBD1 matches 8 bases. The CDR3 runs to 14 residues. Germline CDR1 is LNHDA and CDR2 is SQIVND (reference sequence). The trim removed 4 bases at V and 1 base at J, leaving 2 bases unmatched.

The chain is built from TRBV7-8 and TRBJ1-3, with a weak D call TRBD1 (5 bases). Deletions cut 5 bases from V and 4 bases from J, with 30 bases between. Germline CDR1 SGHVS, CDR2 FQNEAQ. The CDR3 runs 20 residues. CDR3 in amino acids: CASSPRARSGGKSSGNTIYF. The CDR3 region has the DNA TGTGCCAGCAGCCCGAGGGCCCGGTCGGGGGGGAAATCATCCGGAAACACCATATATTTT.

The chain couples TRBV11-2 to TRBJ1-1; D call uncertain. The germline gives CDR1 SGHAT, CDR2 FQNNGV. This CDR3 comprises 15 residues. Deletions cut 0 bases from V and 0 bases from J, with 8 bases between. CDR3 protein: CASSLDQYMNTEAFF. CDR3 coding DNA: TGTGCCAGCAGCTTAGATCAGTACATGAACACTGAAGCTTTCTTT.

The rearrangement joins TRBV15 to TRBJ1-2; TRBD1 matches at 7 bases. V lost 7 bases to trimming and J lost 4 bases; unmatched junction nucleotides: 6. The CDR3 has 13 residues. Looked up from germline, CDR1 is LNHNV and CDR2 is YYDKDF (reference sequence). The CDR3 is CATTPTGSYGYTF. The CDR3 DNA reads TGTGCCACCACCCCGACAGGGAGCTATGGCTACACCTTC.

V is TRBV9 and J is TRBJ1-2; D uncertain. With 0 bases removed from V and 4 bases from J, the gap between germline ends came to 16 bases. The CDR3 consists of 16 residues. The V gene's germline CDR1 is SGDLS and CDR2 YYNGEE. In DNA form, the CDR3 reads TGTGCCAGCAGCGTAGGGGCAGGCCCTTCCTTCTATGGCTACACCTTC. Protein sequence: CASSVGAGPSFYGYTF.

The V and J genes are TRBV28 and TRBJ1-5; D ambiguous. The CDR3 length is 16 residues. Germline values: CDR1 MDHEN, CDR2 SYDVKM. The V and J ends lost 4 bases and 2 bases respectively, with 15 bases between them. CDR3 loop: CASSSQRTGGNQPQHF. In DNA form, the CDR3 reads TGTGCCAGCAGTTCCCAACGGACCGGGGGCAATCAGCCCCAGCATTTT.

About this clone itself: One end of the junction is discordant with germline, which a read error may explain. This sequence joins TRBV4-1 and TRBJ2-3, with TRBD1 identical over 8 bases. CDR1 is MGHRA, CDR2 YSYEKL, per germline. This CDR3 has 15 amino acids. The CDR3 here is CASSYRDRSIDTQYF. CDR3 bases: TGCGCCAGCAGCTACCGGGACAGGAGCATAGATACGCAGTATTTT.

As regards this clone: One junction end does not reproduce the germline sequence, and a read error may be involved. CDR3 in amino acids: CASSLGQMNTEAFF. In DNA, the CDR3 is TGTGCCAGCAGTTTGGGACAGATGAACACTGAAGCTTTCTTT. The chain employs TRBV5-4 and TRBJ1-1; 7 nucleotides line up with TRBD1. There are 14 residues in the CDR3. CDR1 is SGHNT, CDR2 YYREEE, per germline (reference sequence).

The chain joins TRBV6-5 to TRBJ1-4, with D unresolved. The CDR3 totals 16 residues. Trimming left V 2 bases short and J 8 bases short, with 18 bases between. Germline assignment: CDR1 MNHEY and CDR2 SVGAGI. CDR3 amino acids: CASSYSVKTRREKLFF. Here the CDR3 DNA reads TGTGCCAGCAGTTACAGCGTTAAAACAAGGAGGGAAAAACTGTTTTTT.

The rearrangement uses TRBV5-1 and TRBJ1-2, with D perhaps matching TRBD1 (5 bases). Germline V gene lookup returns CDR1 SGHRS and CDR2 YFSETQ. This CDR3 has 13 residues. V was pared by 9 bases and J by 6 bases, with 18 bases between. CDR3 sequence: CAIMLGGMNGYTF. CDR3 DNA sequence: TGCGCCATAATGCTCGGGGGAATGAATGGCTACACCTTC. Full variable domain (remainder filled in from reference TRBV5-1 and TRBJ1-2): KAGVTQTPRYLIKTRGQQVTLSCSPISGHRSVSWYQQTPGQGLQFLFEYFSETQRNKGNFPGRFSGRQFSNSRSEMNVSTLELGDSALYLCAIMLGGMNGYTFGSGTRLTVV.

The chain links TRBV27 to TRBJ1-1; unclear D gene. Per the germline V gene, CDR1 is MNHEY and CDR2 is SMNVEV (reference sequence). V dropped 4 bases and J dropped 9 bases, with 9 bases sitting between them. The CDR3 is made up of 11 amino acids. The CDR3 is CASSSIYQAFF. The CDR3 DNA is TGTGCCAGCAGTTCGATCTACCAAGCTTTCTTT.

The V and J genes are TRBV2 and TRBJ2-1; D possibly corresponds to TRBD2 (6 bases). The CDR3 runs 14 residues. V lost 2 bases and J 2 bases, leaving 7 bases between the germline ends. Germline lookup yields CDR1 SNHLY and CDR2 FYNNEI. CDR3 coding DNA: TGTGCCAGCAGTGAATGGGGGGCCTACAATGAGCAGTTCTTC. The encoded protein is CASSEWGAYNEQFF.

This chain joins TRBV6-5 and TRBJ2-5; 13 nucleotides line up with TRBD2. The CDR3 covers 15 residues. CDR1 is MNHEY, CDR2 SVGAGI, per germline. Germline trimming cut 7 bases from V and 5 bases from J; bases unmatched to any gene: 7. Here the CDR3 DNA reads TGTGCCAGCAAAGAGACTAGCGGGGGGTCGGAGACCCAGTACTTC. It is translated as CASKETSGGSETQYF.

The chain combines TRBV4-1 with TRBJ1-3, with D perhaps matching TRBD1 (5 bases). V gave up 6 bases and J gave up 0 bases, with 9 bases separating them. There are 14 residues in the CDR3. Germline-derived CDR1 and CDR2 are MGHRA and YSYEKL. As DNA, the CDR3 is TGCGCCAGCAGTCCGCAGGGCTCTGGAAACACCATATATTTT. Translated, it gives CASSPQGSGNTIYF.